This T cell receptor (beta chain) stems from a study of T cell clonality in common variable immunodeficiency. The study's findings and limits: Reportedly, TCR beta sequences from common variable immunodeficiency showed fewer deletions and N-nucleotide insertions.

CDR3 length: 15 amino acids. Germline CDR1 and CDR2: LNHDA and SQIVND (reference sequence). V lost 7 bases, J lost 4 bases, and 9 bases stayed unmatched. TCRdb's copy holds only in-frame clones and misses some; the assay was immunoSEQ multiplex PCR. The sample yields around 19,000 clones, without any singletons. This clone was seen at least ten times. The antigen remains unidentified. The read ends 3 residues shy of where the CDR3 ends; the end is completed using the germline J gene. The sample taken for sequencing was peripheral blood mononuclear cells. The sequence came from a human donor with common variable immunodeficiency. V and J are TRBV19 and TRBJ2-2; 7 bases are shared with TRBD1. CDR3 protein: CASKILGQSTGELFF. The part of the CDR3 DNA that was read is TGTGCCAGTAAGATTTTGGGACAGAGCACCGGGGAG.